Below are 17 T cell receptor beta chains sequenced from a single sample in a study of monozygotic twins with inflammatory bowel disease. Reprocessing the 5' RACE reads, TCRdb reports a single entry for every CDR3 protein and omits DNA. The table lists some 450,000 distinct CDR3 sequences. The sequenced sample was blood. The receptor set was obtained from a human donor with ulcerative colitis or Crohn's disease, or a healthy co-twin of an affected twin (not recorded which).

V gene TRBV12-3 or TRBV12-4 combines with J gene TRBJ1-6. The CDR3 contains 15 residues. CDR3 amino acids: CASIYGGGLNSPLHF.

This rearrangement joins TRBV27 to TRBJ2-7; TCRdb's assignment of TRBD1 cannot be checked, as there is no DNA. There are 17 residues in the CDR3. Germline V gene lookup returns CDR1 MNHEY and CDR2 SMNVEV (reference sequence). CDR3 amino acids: CASSLRGGAAVPYEQYF.

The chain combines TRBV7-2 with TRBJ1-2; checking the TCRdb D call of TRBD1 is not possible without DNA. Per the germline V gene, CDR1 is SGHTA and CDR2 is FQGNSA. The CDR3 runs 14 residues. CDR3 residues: CASSLERGVYGYTF.

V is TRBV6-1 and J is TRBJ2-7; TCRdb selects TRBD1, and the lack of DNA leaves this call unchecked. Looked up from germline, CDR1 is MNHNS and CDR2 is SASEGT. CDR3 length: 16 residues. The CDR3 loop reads CASSVSWPGGSYEQYF.

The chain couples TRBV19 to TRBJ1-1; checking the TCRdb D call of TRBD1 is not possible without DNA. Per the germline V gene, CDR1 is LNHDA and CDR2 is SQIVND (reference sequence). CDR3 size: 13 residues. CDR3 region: CASVTGVGTEAFF.

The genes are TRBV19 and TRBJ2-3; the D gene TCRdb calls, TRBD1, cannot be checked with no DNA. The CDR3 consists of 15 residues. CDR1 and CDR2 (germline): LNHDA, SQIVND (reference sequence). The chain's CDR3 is CASRARDGKFDTQYF.

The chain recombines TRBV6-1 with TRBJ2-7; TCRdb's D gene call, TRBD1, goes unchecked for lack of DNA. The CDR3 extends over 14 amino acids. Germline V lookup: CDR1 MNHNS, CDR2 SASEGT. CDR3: CASSEWDTAYEQYF.

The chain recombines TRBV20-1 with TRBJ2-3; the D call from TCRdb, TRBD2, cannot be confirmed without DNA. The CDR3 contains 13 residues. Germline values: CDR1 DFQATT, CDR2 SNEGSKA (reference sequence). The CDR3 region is CSAMGLLLDTQYF.

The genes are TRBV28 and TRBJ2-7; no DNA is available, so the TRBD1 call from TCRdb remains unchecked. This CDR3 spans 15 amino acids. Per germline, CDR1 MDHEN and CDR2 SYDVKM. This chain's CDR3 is CASSLEPGEAYEQYF.

The CDR3 here is CASPSGGRQNYEQYF. The chain recombines TRBV7-6 with TRBJ2-7; TCRdb's D call, TRBD1, is unchecked because there is no DNA. Germline V gives CDR1 SGHVS, CDR2 FNYEAQ. The CDR3 contains 15 residues.

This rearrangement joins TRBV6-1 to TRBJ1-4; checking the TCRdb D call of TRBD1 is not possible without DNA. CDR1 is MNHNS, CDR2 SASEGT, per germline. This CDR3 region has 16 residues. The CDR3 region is CASSPGQVATNEKLFF.

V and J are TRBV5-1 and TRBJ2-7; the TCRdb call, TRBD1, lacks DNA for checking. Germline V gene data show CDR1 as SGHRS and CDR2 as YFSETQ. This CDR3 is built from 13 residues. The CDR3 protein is CASSYGTGHEQYF.

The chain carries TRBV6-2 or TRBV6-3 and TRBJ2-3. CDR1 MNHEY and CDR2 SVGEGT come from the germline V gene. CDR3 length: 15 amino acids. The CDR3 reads CASTSYEDYTDTQYF.

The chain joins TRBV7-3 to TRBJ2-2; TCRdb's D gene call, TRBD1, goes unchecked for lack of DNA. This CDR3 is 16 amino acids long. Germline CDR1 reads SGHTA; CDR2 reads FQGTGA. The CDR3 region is CASSLMGGANTGELFF. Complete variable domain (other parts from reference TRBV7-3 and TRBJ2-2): GAGVSQTPSNKVTEKGKYVELRCDPISGHTALYWYRQSLGQGPEFLIYFQGTGAADDSGLPNDRFFAVRPEGSVSTLKIQRTERGDSAVYLCASSLMGGANTGELFFGEGSRLTVL.

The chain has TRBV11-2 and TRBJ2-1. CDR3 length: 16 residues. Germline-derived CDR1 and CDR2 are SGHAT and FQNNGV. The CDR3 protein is CASSLEVTPTVNEQFF.

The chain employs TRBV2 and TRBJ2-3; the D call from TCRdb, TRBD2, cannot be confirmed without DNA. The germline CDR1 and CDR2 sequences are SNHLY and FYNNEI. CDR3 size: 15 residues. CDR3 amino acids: CASSEQGPSTDTQYF.

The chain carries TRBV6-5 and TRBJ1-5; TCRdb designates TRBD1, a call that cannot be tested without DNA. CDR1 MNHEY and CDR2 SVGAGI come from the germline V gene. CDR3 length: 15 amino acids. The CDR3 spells CASSYDGTLNQPQHF.